These T cell receptor beta chains were read from a single sample in a study of CD8+ T cells in alopecia areata. Clones were read by immunoSEQ multiplex PCR, and TCRdb kept only the in-frame ones, dropping some. The sample consists of 120,000 to 150,000 clones, 75% to 85% of them appearing once. The sample here was CD8+ T cells sorted from blood, taken at week 4, from a patient treated with tofacitinib. Every receptor here comes from a human donor with alopecia areata. The CDR3 runs from the conserved cysteine through the conserved F or W. A D gene is named only where the DNA matches it firmly. Only some rows state a clone size, as once, few, many or a class for expanded clones.

CDR3: CATSRDISSYEQYF
DNA: TGTGCCACCAGCAGAGATATTAGCTCCTACGAGCAGTACTTC
J: TRBJ2-7
size: NA
V: TRBV15
D: NA

CDR3: CASSESTDTQYF
DNA: TGTGCCAGCAGTGAGAGCACAGATACGCAGTATTTT
J: TRBJ2-3
size: NA
V: TRBV2
D: NA

CDR3: CSVTGVGTDTQYF
DNA: TGCAGCGTGACAGGGGTGGGCACAGATACGCAGTATTTT
J: TRBJ2-3
size: few
V: TRBV29-1
D: TRBD1

CDR3: CASSLALLRPVLLNSSYNEQFF
DNA: TGTGCCAGCAGCTTAGCCCTCCTCCGGCCAGTCCTTTTAAATAGCTCCTACAATGAGCAGTTCTTC
J: TRBJ2-1
size: NA
V: TRBV7-6
D: NA

CDR3: CASSLGLGNNEQFF
DNA: TGTGCCAGCAGCTTAGGTTTGGGGAATAATGAGCAGTTCTTC
J: TRBJ2-1
size: NA
V: TRBV7-9
D: NA

CDR3: CASTLRAGGYTF
DNA: TGTGCCAGCACCTTGAGGGCTGGGGGCTACACCTTC
J: TRBJ1-2
size: NA
V: TRBV2
D: NA

CDR3: CASSQPLGQGAGNTIYF
DNA: TGCGCCAGCAGCCAGCCGCTCGGACAGGGGGCTGGAAACACCATATATTTT
J: TRBJ1-3
size: NA
V: TRBV4-1
D: TRBD1

CDR3: CASSLALTYEQYF
DNA: TGTGCCAGCAGCTTAGCGCTGACCTACGAGCAGTACTTC
J: TRBJ2-7
size: NA
V: TRBV7-9
D: NA

CDR3: CAWSVLSGGRTEAFF
DNA: TGTGCCTGGAGTGTACTGTCGGGGGGCCGCACTGAAGCTTTCTTT
J: TRBJ1-1
size: few
V: TRBV30
D: NA

CDR3: CASSDPGVLYEQYF
DNA: TGTGCCAGCTCCGACCCAGGGGTCTTGTACGAGCAGTACTTC
J: TRBJ2-7
size: NA
V: TRBV18
D: NA

CDR3: CASSLATQGSHEQFF
DNA: TGTGCCAGCAGCTTAGCTACGCAGGGAAGCCATGAGCAGTTCTTC
J: TRBJ2-1
size: NA
V: TRBV7-2
D: NA

CDR3: CASNLGEDQYF
DNA: TGTGCCAGCAACCTGGGGGAGGACCAGTACTTC
J: TRBJ2-5
size: NA
V: TRBV6-6
D: NA

CDR3: CASKADLAKNIQYF
DNA: TGTGCCAGCAAGGCAGATCTAGCCAAAAACATTCAGTACTTC
J: TRBJ2-4
size: NA
V: TRBV19
D: NA

CDR3: CASSHDRPSSYEQYF
DNA: TGTGCCAGCAGCCATGACAGGCCTAGCTCCTACGAGCAGTACTTC
J: TRBJ2-7
size: NA
V: TRBV7-2
D: NA

CDR3: CAWSVGGAGTDTQYF
DNA: TGTGCCTGGAGTGTCGGGGGGGCAGGCACAGATACGCAGTATTTT
J: TRBJ2-3
size: NA
V: TRBV30
D: TRBD2

CDR3: CASGLGTGGLGYTF
DNA: TGTGCTAGTGGTTTGGGAACAGGGGGCCTTGGCTACACCTTC
J: TRBJ1-2
size: NA
V: TRBV12-5
D: TRBD1

CDR3: CASSYRVGAYNEQFF
DNA: TGTGCCAGCAGTTACAGGGTCGGTGCCTACAATGAGCAGTTCTTC
J: TRBJ2-1
size: NA
V: TRBV6-6
D: NA

CDR3: CASSYSAGVEAFF
DNA: TGTGCCAGCAGTTACTCGGCTGGGGTTGAAGCTTTCTTT
J: TRBJ1-1
size: NA
V: TRBV6-5
D: NA

CDR3: CSVVDRGRLYEQYF
DNA: TGCAGCGTTGTGGACAGGGGGCGTCTTTACGAGCAGTACTTC
J: TRBJ2-7
size: NA
V: TRBV29-1
D: TRBD1

CDR3: CASSLVGVSGGVEDGYTF
DNA: TGCGCCAGCAGCTTGGTTGGCGTGTCAGGGGGCGTCGAAGATGGCTACACCTTC
J: TRBJ1-2
size: NA
V: TRBV5-1
D: TRBD1

CDR3: CASSPGTGIYGYTF
DNA: TGTGCCAGCAGTCCGGGGACAGGGATCTATGGCTACACCTTC
J: TRBJ1-2
size: NA
V: TRBV27
D: TRBD1

CDR3: CASSPGLAEGNEQFF
DNA: TGTGCCAGCAGCCCCGGACTAGCGGAAGGCAATGAGCAGTTCTTC
J: TRBJ2-1
size: medium-sized
V: TRBV5-4
D: TRBD2

CDR3: CASTPGTGNTGELFF
DNA: TGTGCCAGCACCCCGGGGACAGGGAACACCGGGGAGCTGTTTTTT
J: TRBJ2-2
size: NA
V: TRBV5-4
D: TRBD1

CDR3: CASSFTAGDSYNEQFF
DNA: TGCGCCAGCAGCTTTACGGCGGGGGACTCCTACAATGAGCAGTTCTTC
J: TRBJ2-1
size: many
V: TRBV5-1
D: TRBD2

CDR3: CASSSYGRDYEQYF
DNA: TGCGCCAGCAGCTCCTACGGCAGGGACTACGAGCAGTACTTC
J: TRBJ2-7
size: NA
V: TRBV5-1
D: NA

CDR3: CASSSGLDSQETQYF
DNA: TGTGCCAGCAGCTCCGGACTAGACAGCCAAGAGACCCAGTACTTC
J: TRBJ2-5
size: NA
V: TRBV5-6
D: TRBD2